Each of the 20 T cell receptor beta chains below was sequenced from the same sample in a study of T cells in Graves' hyperthyroidism and ophthalmopathy. RNA transcripts yielded amplified TCR beta CDR3 regions. Primed by the HTBI set, a first-round RT-PCR was run on the TCR CDR3. From the multiplex PCR reads, TCRdb called clonotypes with MiXCR, one entry per CDR3 protein. The data hold about 500,000 distinct CDR3 sequences, with 15% to 20% observed a single time. Sequencing was carried out using blood. The receptors were sampled from a woman aged 30 to 39 with Graves' ophthalmopathy.

This clonotype was counted at least ten times. This chain connects TRBV7-2 to TRBJ2-1; D is possibly TRBD2 (5 bases). Trimming pared 6 bases from V and 0 bases from J, leaving 9 bases between. CDR3 length: 14 residues. Germline assignment: CDR1 SGHTA and CDR2 FQGNSA. The CDR3, as DNA: TGTGCCAGCAGAGTACGGGGCTCCTACAATGAGCAGTTCTTC. Encoded protein: CASRVRGSYNEQFF.

This clonotype occurred many times. J is TRBJ2-5 and V is TRBV7-2; D perhaps matches TRBD2 (6 bases). V gave up 0 bases and J gave up 5 bases, with 16 bases separating them. CDR1 and CDR2 (germline): SGHTA, FQGNSA. The CDR3 covers 16 residues. The CDR3 sequence is CASSLAGTLNGETQYF. CDR3 sequence (DNA): TGTGCCAGCAGCTTAGCAGGGACTCTAAACGGGGAGACCCAGTACTTC. The full variable domain, its missing parts supplied by reference TRBV7-2 and TRBJ2-5, is GAGVSQSPSNKVTEKGKDVELRCDPISGHTALYWYRQSLGQGLEFLIYFQGNSAPDKSGLPSDRFSAERTGGSVSTLTIQRTQQEDSAVYLCASSLAGTLNGETQYFGPGTRLLVL.

This clonotype was counted only a few times. The CDR3 loop reads CSARTGTNQPQHF. The CDR3 region has the DNA TGCAGTGCTAGAACAGGGACCAATCAGCCCCAGCATTTT. The chain couples TRBV20-1 to TRBJ1-5, with D perhaps matching TRBD1 (6 bases). Germline V gene lookup returns CDR1 DFQATT and CDR2 SNEGSKA (reference sequence). CDR3 length equals 13 residues. Trimming removed 2 bases at V and 3 bases at J, with 8 bases between.

A remark on this clonotype: Since a much larger clone is just one base distant, this may be a read error. The chain recombines TRBV15 with TRBJ2-5; D perhaps matches TRBD2 (7 bases). The CDR3 contains 14 residues. CDR1 and CDR2 (germline): LNHNV, YYDKDF (reference sequence). The V end lost 2 bases, the J end lost 4 bases, and 11 bases lay between the germline ends. This CDR3 is CATSRRGAGETQYF. CDR3 nucleotide sequence: TGTGCCACCAGCAGACGGGGGGCGGGAGAGACCCAGTACTTC.

The chain combines TRBV19 with TRBJ1-1; TRBD1 is a possible D gene (6 bases). V was trimmed by 6 bases and J by 4 bases, leaving 18 bases between them. There are 15 residues in the CDR3. Germline V gene data show CDR1 as LNHDA and CDR2 as SQIVND (reference sequence). CDR3 sequence: CASRQIRGETTEAFF. Written as DNA, the CDR3 is TGTGCCAGTAGACAAATCAGGGGTGAGACCACTGAAGCTTTCTTT.

This clonotype has ten or more counts. The chain uses TRBV2 and TRBJ2-7, with TRBD2 matching 10 bases. The CDR3 runs to 15 residues. CDR1 and CDR2 (germline): SNHLY, FYNNEI. The V and J ends lost 3 bases and 2 bases, in that order; junction bases with no gene match: 4. The CDR3 nucleotides are TGTGCCAGCAGTGAGGTAGCGGGAGGCACCTACGAGCAGTACTTC. It is translated as CASSEVAGGTYEQYF.

This clonotype was recorded many times. This chain connects TRBV27 to TRBJ2-7; 7 bases fit TRBD2. Germline V gene data show CDR1 as MNHEY and CDR2 as SMNVEV (reference sequence). V lost 2 bases to trimming and J lost 2 bases; unmatched junction nucleotides: 3. The CDR3 extends over 14 amino acids. As DNA, the CDR3 is TGTGCCAGCAGTTTAGTCGGGACTACCTACGAGCAGTACTTC. Translation gives CASSLVGTTYEQYF.

This clonotype has more than one count but fewer than ten. J is TRBJ2-1 and V is TRBV9; the D is unclear. This CDR3 spans 12 amino acids. CDR1 and CDR2 from the germline V gene are SGDLS and YYNGEE. Trimming took off 3 bases at V and 6 bases at J, with 7 bases between the two ends. The CDR3 reads CASSGDPNEQFF. CDR3 bases: TGTGCCAGCAGCGGGGATCCCAATGAGCAGTTCTTC.

The chain combines TRBV5-5 with TRBJ1-1; possibly TRBD1 for D (6 bases). The CDR3 loop spans 16 amino acids. Germline CDR1 reads SGHKS; CDR2 reads YYEKEE (reference sequence). V was clipped by 3 bases and J by 0 bases, with 15 bases between them. CDR3 residues: CASSSTGLSLNTEAFF. The CDR3 nucleotides are TGTGCCAGCAGCTCGACAGGCTTGTCCTTGAACACTGAAGCTTTCTTT.

The sample holds many counts of this clonotype. The V call is TRBV20-1, the J call TRBJ1-2; tentatively, D is TRBD1 (6 bases). The germline V gene encodes CDR1 DFQATT and CDR2 SNEGSKA (reference sequence). Trimming took off 2 bases at V and 2 bases at J, with 21 bases between the two ends. The CDR3 totals 17 residues. The chain's CDR3 is CSARRIRRDRMNYGYTF. CDR3 in DNA: TGCAGTGCTAGACGGATTCGGCGAGACAGGATGAACTATGGCTACACCTTC.

This clonotype has at least ten counts. The chain employs TRBV7-2 and TRBJ1-2; D gene unclear. This CDR3 has 13 amino acids. Germline assignment: CDR1 SGHTA and CDR2 FQGNSA. V lost 5 bases and J 3 bases, leaving 10 bases between the germline ends. CDR3 bases: TGTGCCAGCAGCCCCGACCCGTACTATGGCTACACCTTC. Translating gives CASSPDPYYGYTF.

Only a few counts were recorded for this clonotype. The CDR3 spells CASIGPGRGNEQFF. The CDR3 DNA follows: TGTGCCAGCATAGGACCCGGTAGGGGGAATGAGCAGTTCTTC. The chain employs TRBV19 and TRBJ2-1, with D perhaps TRBD1 (6 bases). CDR3 size: 14 residues. Germline CDR1 reads LNHDA; CDR2 reads SQIVND (reference sequence). The ends were cut back, 9 bases at V and 7 bases at J, with 19 bases in the middle.

This clonotype was detected a few times. The rearrangement uses TRBV6-1 and TRBJ2-1; D gene unclear. V was trimmed by 6 bases and J by 5 bases, leaving 17 bases between them. The germline V gene encodes CDR1 MNHNS and CDR2 SASEGT. The CDR3 length is 15 residues. The CDR3 here is CASRQFIVRDNEQFF. In nucleotides, the CDR3 is TGTGCCAGCAGGCAGTTTATAGTCAGAGACAATGAGCAGTTCTTC.

The V gene is TRBV6-2 or TRBV6-3, the J gene TRBJ2-7; 10 nucleotides align to TRBD2. Looked up from germline, CDR1 is MNHEY and CDR2 is SVGEGT. The CDR3 spans 20 residues. V lost 0 bases, J lost 4 bases, and 18 bases stayed unmatched. The CDR3 sequence is CASSYSIPSGRARDLYEQYF. In DNA, the CDR3 is TGTGCCAGCAGTTACTCGATCCCAAGCGGGAGGGCCAGGGACCTTTACGAGCAGTACTTC.

The chain has TRBV7-9 and TRBJ2-5; possibly TRBD1 or TRBD2 for D (7 bases each). The CDR3 is 16 amino acids. Trimming took 4 bases from V and 7 from J, leaving 22 bases between them. The germline V gene has CDR1 SEHNR and CDR2 FQNEAQ (reference sequence). CDR3 loop: CASSSDREGSRPTQYF. The CDR3, as DNA: TGTGCCAGCAGCTCCGACAGGGAGGGGTCGAGGCCGACCCAGTACTTC.

This chain connects TRBV28 to TRBJ2-3; 13 bases line up with TRBD2. Germline V gene sequence: CDR1 MDHEN, CDR2 SYDVKM. After removal of 3 bases from V and 4 bases from J, the junction contained 13 bases not matched to a gene. There are 19 residues in the CDR3. The CDR3 DNA reads TGTGCCAGCAGTTTCCCCGCCGGACTAGCGGGAGTTCTCGCAGATACGCAGTATTTT. Protein product: CASSFPAGLAGVLADTQYF.

The chain employs TRBV4-3 and TRBJ2-2; D gene unclear. CDR3 length equals 16 residues. With 2 bases removed from V and 4 bases from J, the gap between germline ends came to 14 bases. Germline CDR1 is LGHNA and CDR2 is YSLEER. The CDR3: CASSQSARVPTGELFF. The DNA of the CDR3 is TGCGCCAGCAGCCAATCAGCCCGAGTACCCACCGGGGAGCTGTTTTTT.

This clonotype came up many times. The rearrangement joins TRBV30 to TRBJ2-7, with no clear D. The CDR3 is made up of 13 amino acids. Germline values: CDR1 GTSNPN, CDR2 SVGIG (reference sequence). The V gene lost 0 bases and the J gene lost 5 bases, with 11 bases spanning the gap. The DNA of the CDR3 is TGTGCCTGGAGTGTGCAGGTTTTCAACGAGCAGTACTTC. Translation: CAWSVQVFNEQYF.

This clonotype was seen more than once but under ten times. The CDR3 region is CSARHRAELTDTQYF. CDR3 DNA: TGCAGTGCTAGACATCGGGCGGAGCTGACAGATACGCAGTATTTT. The genes are TRBV20-1 and TRBJ2-3; no clear D. There are 15 residues in the CDR3. The germline V gene has CDR1 DFQATT and CDR2 SNEGSKA (reference sequence). V lost 2 bases and J lost 3, with 15 bases in between.

As for this clonotype: Sequence at one end of the junction differs from germline and may be a read error. V and J are TRBV5-1 and TRBJ1-1, with D maybe TRBD1 (5 bases). The CDR3 loop spans 13 amino acids. Looked up from germline, CDR1 is SGHRS and CDR2 is YFSETQ. The CDR3 DNA is TGTGCCAGCCGGGGCAGTCCGAACACTGAAGCTTTCTTT. Translating it yields CASRGSPNTEAFF. The variable domain in full, with the rest retrieved from reference TRBV5-1 and TRBJ1-1, is KAGVTQTPRYLIKTRGQQVTLSCSPISGHRSVSWYQQTPGQGLQFLFEYFSETQRNKGNFPGRFSGRQFSNSRSEMNVSTLELGDSALYLCASRGSPNTEAFFGQGTRLTVV.